This record concerns one T cell receptor beta chain sequence. Per the study methods: How many nucleated cells were present was estimated from reference gene primer amplification. Sequencing was performed with immunoSEQ multiplex PCR; in TCRdb, only in-frame clones are kept and a portion is missing. D and trimming were read from the DNA, whereas the V and J calls and clone size are those reported in that table. The sample consists of over 90,000 clones, around 87% of them appearing once. The sample is drawn from a study of blood T cell repertoires in COVID-19. Study summary: Sites in the United States, Italy and Spain provided acute and convalescent COVID-19 samples. PBMCs, B-cell-depleted T cells, or T cells provided the cDNA or gDNA that made up the material.

Germline V CDR1 and CDR2: LGHDT, YNNKEL (reference sequence). The CDR3 runs 16 residues. V lost 0 bases to trimming and J lost 1 base, with 9 bases between them. The chain recombines TRBV3-1 (or the pseudogene TRBV3-2) with TRBJ2-2; D possibly corresponds to TRBD1 (5 bases). This receptor was taken from a human donor in a cohort sampled during active COVID-19. Sequenced: peripheral blood. CDR3 nucleotide sequence: TGTGCCAGCAGCCAAGATCGTAGGGGGAACACCGGGGAGCTGTTTTTT. It codes for CASSQDRRGNTGELFF.